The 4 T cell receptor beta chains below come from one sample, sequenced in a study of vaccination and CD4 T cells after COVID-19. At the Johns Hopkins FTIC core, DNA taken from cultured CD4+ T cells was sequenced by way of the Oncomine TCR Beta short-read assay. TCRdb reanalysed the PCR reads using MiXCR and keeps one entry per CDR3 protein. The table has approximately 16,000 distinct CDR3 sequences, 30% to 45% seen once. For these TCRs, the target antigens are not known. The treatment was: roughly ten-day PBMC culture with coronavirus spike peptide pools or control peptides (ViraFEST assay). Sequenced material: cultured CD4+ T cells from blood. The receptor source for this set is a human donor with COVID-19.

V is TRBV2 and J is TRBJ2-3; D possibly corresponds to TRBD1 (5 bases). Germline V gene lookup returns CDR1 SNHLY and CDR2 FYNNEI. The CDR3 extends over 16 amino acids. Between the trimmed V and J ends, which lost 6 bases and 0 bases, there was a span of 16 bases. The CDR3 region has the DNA TGTGCCAGCAGCGTGCTGAGACAGACGAGCACAGATACGCAGTATTTT. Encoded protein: CASSVLRQTSTDTQYF.

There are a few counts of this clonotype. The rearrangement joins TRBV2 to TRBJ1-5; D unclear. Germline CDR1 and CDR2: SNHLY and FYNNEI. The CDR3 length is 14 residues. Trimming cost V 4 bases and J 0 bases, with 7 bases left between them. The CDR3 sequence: CASSGNYSNQPQHF. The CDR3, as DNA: TGTGCCAGCAGTGGGAATTATAGCAATCAGCCCCAGCATTTT. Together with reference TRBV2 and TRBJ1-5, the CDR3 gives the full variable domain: EPEVTQTPSHQVTQMGQEVILRCVPISNHLYFYWYRQILGQKVEFLVSFYNNEISEKSEIFDDQFSVERPDGSNFTLKIRSTKLEDSAMYFCASSGNYSNQPQHFGDGTRLSIL.

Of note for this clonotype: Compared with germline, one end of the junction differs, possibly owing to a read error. Here the CDR3 reads CASSDSSAGANVLTF. The CDR3 region has the DNA TGTGCCAGCAGTGATTCGAGCGCTGGGGCCAACGTCCTGACTTTT. This rearrangement joins TRBV2 to TRBJ2-6; D possibly corresponds to TRBD1 (5 bases). This CDR3 region has 15 residues. CDR1 and CDR2 (germline): SNHLY, FYNNEI.

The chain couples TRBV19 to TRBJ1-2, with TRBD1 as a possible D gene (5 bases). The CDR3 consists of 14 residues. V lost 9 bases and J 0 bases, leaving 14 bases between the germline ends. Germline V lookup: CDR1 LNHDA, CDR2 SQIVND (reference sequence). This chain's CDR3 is CASRSGGTNYGYTF. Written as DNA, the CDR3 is TGTGCCAGCCGCTCGGGGGGGACTAACTATGGCTACACCTTC.